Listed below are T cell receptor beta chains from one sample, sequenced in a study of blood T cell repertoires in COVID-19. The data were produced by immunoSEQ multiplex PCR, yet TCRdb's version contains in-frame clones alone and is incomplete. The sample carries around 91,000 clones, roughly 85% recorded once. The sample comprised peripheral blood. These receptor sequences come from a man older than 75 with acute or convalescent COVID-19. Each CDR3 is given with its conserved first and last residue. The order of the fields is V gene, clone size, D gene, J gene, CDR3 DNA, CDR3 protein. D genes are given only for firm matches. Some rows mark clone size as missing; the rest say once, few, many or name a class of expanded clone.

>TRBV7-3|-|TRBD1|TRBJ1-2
TGTGCCAGCAGCCAAAATGACAGGGCCGGTTATGGCTACACCTTC
CASSQNDRAGYGYTF
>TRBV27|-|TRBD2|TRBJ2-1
TGTGCCAGCAGTTCTAGCGGGAGGTCCTACAATGAGCAGTTCTTC
CASSSSGRSYNEQFF
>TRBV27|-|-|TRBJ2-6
TGTGCCAGCAGGACCACAGGGTCTGGGGCCAACGTCCTGACTTTC
CASRTTGSGANVLTF
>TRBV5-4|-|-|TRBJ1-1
TGTGCCAGCACCAAATCCGCGGGGGGGATGAACACTGAAGCTTTCTTT
CASTKSAGGMNTEAFF
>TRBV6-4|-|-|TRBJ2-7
TGTGCCAGCAGTGACTCGACCCGAGGAGTCTACGAGCAGTACTTC
CASSDSTRGVYEQYF
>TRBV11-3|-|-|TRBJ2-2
TGTGCCAGCAGCTTAAATCCGCAGGCGATCAACACCGGGGAGCTGTTTTTT
CASSLNPQAINTGELFF
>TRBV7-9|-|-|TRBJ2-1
TGTGCCAGCTGCGCGTATCTTTCATTAGTAAGCGATGAGCAGTTCTTC
CASCAYLSLVSDEQFF
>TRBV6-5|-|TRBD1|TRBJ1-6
TGTGCCAGCAGTTATTCGGGACAGCCTAATTCACCCCTCCACTTT
CASSYSGQPNSPLHF
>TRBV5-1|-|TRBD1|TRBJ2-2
TGCGCCAGCAGGAGGGACAGGGGAGGAACCGGGGAGCTGTTTTTT
CASRRDRGGTGELFF
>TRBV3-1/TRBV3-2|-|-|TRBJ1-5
TGTGCCAGCAGCCGGGGGGGTAATAGCAATCAGCCCCAGCATTTT
CASSRGGNSNQPQHF
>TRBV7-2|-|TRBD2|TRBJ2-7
TGTGCCAGCAGCAGAAGTAGCGGGAGCTCCTACGAGCAGTACTTC
CASSRSSGSSYEQYF
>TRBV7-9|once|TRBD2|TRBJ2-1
TGTGCCAGCAGCTTAGAGGGACTAGCGGACAATGAGCAGTTCTTC
CASSLEGLADNEQFF
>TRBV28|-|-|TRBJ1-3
TGTGCCAGCAGCACAGGGATATCTGGAAACACCATATATTTT
CASSTGISGNTIYF
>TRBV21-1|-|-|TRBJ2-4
TGTGCCAGCGTCAGACAGGGGGGGAACTCCCTAGCCAAAAACATTCAGTACTTC
CASVRQGGNSLAKNIQYF
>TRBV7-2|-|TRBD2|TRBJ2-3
TGTGCCAGCAGCTTAGATAGCGGGAGGGGGACAGATACGCAGTATTTT
CASSLDSGRGTDTQYF
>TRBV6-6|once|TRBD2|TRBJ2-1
TGTGCCAGCAGTTACAGGACTAGCGGGAGTTCTGAGCAGTTCTTC
CASSYRTSGSSEQFF
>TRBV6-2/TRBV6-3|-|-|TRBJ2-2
TGTGCCAGCAGATACTGGCAGGGCACCGGGGAGCTGTTTTTT
CASRYWQGTGELFF
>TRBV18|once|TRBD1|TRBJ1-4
TGTGCCAGCTCACCTACGACAGGGGCGACTAATGAAAAACTGTTTTTT
CASSPTTGATNEKLFF
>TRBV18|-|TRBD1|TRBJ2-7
TGTGCCAGCTCACCAGTAGGGGGCGATTACGAGCAGTACTTC
CASSPVGGDYEQYF
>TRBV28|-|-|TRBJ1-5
TGTGCCAGCACCGAGGTGGGGTCGGGGTTTAATCAGCCCCAGCATTTT
CASTEVGSGFNQPQHF
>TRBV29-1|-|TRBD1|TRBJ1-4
TGCAGCGCTTACAGGGGTGGGGAAAAACTGTTTTTT
CSAYRGGEKLFF
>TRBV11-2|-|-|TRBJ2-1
TGTGCCAGCAGCCCCCGGATCAGGAATGAGCAGTTCTTC
CASSPRIRNEQFF
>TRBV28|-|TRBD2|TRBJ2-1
TGTGCCAGCAGCAGTTTAATAACTAGCGGAGGGAACTACAATGAGCAGTTCTTC
CASSSLITSGGNYNEQFF
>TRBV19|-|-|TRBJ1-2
TGTGCCAGTAGTATAGGTCGCCGGTGGTTGTATGGCTACACCTTC
CASSIGRRWLYGYTF
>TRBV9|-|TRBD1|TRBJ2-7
TGTGCCAGCAGCGTAGGCGGACAGGGATTCTACGAGCAGTACTTC
CASSVGGQGFYEQYF
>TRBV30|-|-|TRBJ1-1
TGTGCGGCGGGGGGACGTCTGTCTGAAGCTTTCTTT
CAAGGRLSEAFF
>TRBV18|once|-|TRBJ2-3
TGTGCCAGCTCCGCCAGGGGTCTGACAGATACGCAGTATTTT
CASSARGLTDTQYF
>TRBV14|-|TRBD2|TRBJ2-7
TGTGCCAGCAGCCAAGGGTCGATCGCGGGAGGGCCGGGGGAGCAGTACTTC
CASSQGSIAGGPGEQYF
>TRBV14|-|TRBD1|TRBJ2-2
TGTGCCAGCAGCCAAAGGACAGGGCTGAGCACCGGGGAGCTGTTTTTT
CASSQRTGLSTGELFF
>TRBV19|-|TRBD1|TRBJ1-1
TGTGCCAGTTTGAGGGGACAGGGGGCTTTGAACACTGAAGCTTTCTTT
CASLRGQGALNTEAFF
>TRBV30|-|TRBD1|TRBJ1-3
TGTGCCTTTGCCCTCCAGGGGGCTTTAGGAAACACCATATATTTT
CAFALQGALGNTIYF
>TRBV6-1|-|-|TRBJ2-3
TGTGCCAGCAGTGAAGATTTGAGGGCCGGAGATACGCAGTATTTT
CASSEDLRAGDTQYF
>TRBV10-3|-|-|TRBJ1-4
TGTGCCATCAGTGAGAATAAGGGGCCCCCTGAAAAACTGTTTTTT
CAISENKGPPEKLFF
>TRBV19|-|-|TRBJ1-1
TGTGCCAGTAGGCGCAGGGATGAAGCTTTCTTT
CASRRRDEAFF
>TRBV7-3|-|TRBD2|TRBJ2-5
TGTGCCAGCTCTCATGCTGGGGGGGGTCTAGAAGAGACCCAGTACTTC
CASSHAGGGLEETQYF
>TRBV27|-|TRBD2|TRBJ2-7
TGTGCCAGCAGTTTAGGCGCGGGAGCCCACTACGAGCAGTACTTC
CASSLGAGAHYEQYF
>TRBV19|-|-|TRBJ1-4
TGTGCCAGTATGGCGGGGGTGGCAACTAATGAAAAACTGTTTTTT
CASMAGVATNEKLFF
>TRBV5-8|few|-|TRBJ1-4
TGTGCCAGCAGCAAGGGGCGGCATGGTGAAAAACTGTTTTTT
CASSKGRHGEKLFF
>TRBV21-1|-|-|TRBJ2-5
TGTGCCAGCAGCAATCCTACAACAGGCTCCCCAAACGAGACCCAGTACTTC
CASSNPTTGSPNETQYF
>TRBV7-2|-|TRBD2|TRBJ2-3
TGTGCCAGCAGCTTAGGTGGTAGCGGGAGTTCAGATACGCAGTATTTT
CASSLGGSGSSDTQYF
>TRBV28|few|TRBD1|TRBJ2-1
TGTGCCAGCAGCAGGTACAGACAGGGCGCCTACAATGAGCAGTTCTTC
CASSRYRQGAYNEQFF
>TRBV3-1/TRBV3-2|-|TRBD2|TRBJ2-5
TGTGCCAGCAGCCAAGATGGTCGGGGACTAGCGGGAGAATGGGCGGCCCAGTACTTC
CASSQDGRGLAGEWAAQYF
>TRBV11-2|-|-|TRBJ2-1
TGTGCCAGCCTGTCCTCCTACAATGAGCAGTTCTTC
CASLSSYNEQFF
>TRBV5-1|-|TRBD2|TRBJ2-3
TGCGCCAGCAGCTTGGTACTGAGACTAGCGGGAGCCGGGCGCACAGATACGCAGTATTTT
CASSLVLRLAGAGRTDTQYF
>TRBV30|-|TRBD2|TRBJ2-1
TGTGCCTGTAAAAGCGGGAGAGACAATGAGCAGTTCTTC
CACKSGRDNEQFF
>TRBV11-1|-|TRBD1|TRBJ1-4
TGTGCCAGCAGCCACGGACAGGGGGCAACTAATGAAAAACTGTTTTTT
CASSHGQGATNEKLFF
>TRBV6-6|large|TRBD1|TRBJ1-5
TGTGCCAGCAGGATAGGGGGCATTGCCCAGCATTTT
CASRIGGIAQHF
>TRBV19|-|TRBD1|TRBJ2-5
TGTGCCAGTAGCATTTCAGACAGGGGCGGTGAGACCCAGTACTTC
CASSISDRGGETQYF
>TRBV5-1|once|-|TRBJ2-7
TGCGCCAGCAGTCAGACAGACCTTTTCTACGAGCAGTACTTC
CASSQTDLFYEQYF
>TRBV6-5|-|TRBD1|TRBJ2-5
TGTGCCAGCAGGCCACAGGGGAGAAAAGAGACCCAGTACTTC
CASRPQGRKETQYF
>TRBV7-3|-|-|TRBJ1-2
TGTGCCAGCAGCTTATACGGGGACACAGGGGGCTACACCTTC
CASSLYGDTGGYTF
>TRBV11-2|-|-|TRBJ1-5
TGTGCCAGCAGCTTAGGAGGGAATAGCAATCAGCCCCAGCATTTT
CASSLGGNSNQPQHF
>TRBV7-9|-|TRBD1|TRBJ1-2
TGTGCCAGCAGCTTAGCGGGACAGGGTGATGGCTACACCTTC
CASSLAGQGDGYTF
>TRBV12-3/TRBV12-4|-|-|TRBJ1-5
TGTGCCAGCAACATCGGCAATCAGCCCCAGCATTTT
CASNIGNQPQHF
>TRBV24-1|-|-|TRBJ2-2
TGTGCCACCAGTGTCGGTGCAGGGGAAAACACCGGGGAGCTGTTTTTT
CATSVGAGENTGELFF
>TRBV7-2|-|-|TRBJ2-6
TGTGCCAGCAGCTTAATCGCAGGGCCCGGGGCCAACGTCCTGACTTTC
CASSLIAGPGANVLTF
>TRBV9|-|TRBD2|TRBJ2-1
TGTGCCAGCAGCGATACTAGCGGGGAGCATGAGCAGTTCTTC
CASSDTSGEHEQFF